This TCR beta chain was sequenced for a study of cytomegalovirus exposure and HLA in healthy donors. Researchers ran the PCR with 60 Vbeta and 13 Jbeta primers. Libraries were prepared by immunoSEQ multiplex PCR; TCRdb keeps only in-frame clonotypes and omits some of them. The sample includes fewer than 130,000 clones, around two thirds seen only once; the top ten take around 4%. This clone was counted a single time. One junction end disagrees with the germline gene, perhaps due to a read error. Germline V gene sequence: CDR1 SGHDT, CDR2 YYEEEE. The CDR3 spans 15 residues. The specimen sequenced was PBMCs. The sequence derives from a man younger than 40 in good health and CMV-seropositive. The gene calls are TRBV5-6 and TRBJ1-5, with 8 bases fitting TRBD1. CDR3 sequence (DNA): TGTGCCAGCAGCTTATCGCCAGGGGGCAACCAGCCCCAGCATTTT. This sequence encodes CASSLSPGGNQPQHF.